A single sample is the source of the 5 T cell receptor beta chains below, sequenced in a study of cytomegalovirus exposure and HLA in healthy donors. 60 Vbeta and 13 Jbeta primers were used in PCR. This table comes from immunoSEQ multiplex PCR, and its TCRdb copy is limited to in-frame clones, with some not included. The top ten clones hold 4% to 6% of a sample with fewer than 150,000 clones, roughly three quarters of them seen once. Specimen: PBMCs. All receptors come from a woman aged 45-65 years in good health and CMV-seronegative.

The chain employs TRBV5-1 and TRBJ1-2, with 9 bases lining up with TRBD1. The V and J ends lost 0 bases and 4 bases, in that order; junction bases with no gene match: 4. The CDR3 length is 15 residues. Germline V lookup: CDR1 SGHRS, CDR2 YFSETQ. CDR3 loop: CASSLGDREAYGYTF. The CDR3 DNA reads as TGCGCCAGCAGCTTGGGGGACAGGGAAGCCTATGGCTACACCTTC.

This clone occurred a few times. This chain connects TRBV6-5 to TRBJ1-2; TRBD1 matches at 7 bases. Unmatched junction bases numbered 10, after V lost 6 bases and J lost 6 bases. Germline CDR1 MNHEY, CDR2 SVGAGI. This CDR3 is built from 14 residues. The CDR3 bases are TGTGCCAGCAGCAAAACAGGGGTTCGGGATGGCTACACCTTC. Translation gives CASSKTGVRDGYTF.

The rearrangement joins TRBV6-5 to TRBJ2-1; 8 bases line up with TRBD1. The CDR3 has 15 amino acids. Trimming at V came to 6 bases and at J to 0 bases, leaving 4 bases not matched to a gene. Germline V CDR1 and CDR2: MNHEY, SVGAGI. Here the CDR3 DNA reads TGTGCCAGCAGGACAGGGGCGAGCTCCTACAATGAGCAGTTCTTC. It yields the protein CASRTGASSYNEQFF.

The count of this clone is one. This sequence joins TRBV6-5 and TRBJ1-6; unclear D gene. The ends were cut back, 5 bases at V and 7 bases at J, with 12 bases in the middle. The length of the CDR3 is 14 residues. Germline CDR1 reads MNHEY; CDR2 reads SVGAGI. CDR3 sequence reads: CASSLGLLNSPLHF. For the CDR3, the DNA is TGTGCCAGCAGTCTCGGACTGTTGAATTCACCCCTCCACTTT.

The V call is TRBV7-2, the J call TRBJ1-5; 7 bases are shared with TRBD1. This CDR3 is built from 18 residues. CDR1 and CDR2 from the germline V gene are SGHTA and FQGNSA. V lost 1 base to trimming and J lost 3 bases; unmatched junction nucleotides: 12. The CDR3, as DNA: TGTGCCAGCAGCTTAGAGGGGGCAGGGGACGGCATCAATCAGCCCCAGCATTTT. This gives the protein CASSLEGAGDGINQPQHF.